This TCR beta chain is from a study of T cell repertoires in cytomegalovirus infection. TCRdb re-called the reads through MiXCR, storing one row per CDR3 protein. The data hold about 20,000 distinct CDR3 sequences, with approximately 39% observed a single time. A remark on this clonotype: The antigen remains unidentified.

The CDR3 sequence is 17 residues long. Germline values: CDR1 MGHRA, CDR2 YSYEKL. The V end lost 4 bases, the J end lost 2 bases, and 18 bases lay between the germline ends. The V and J genes are TRBV4-1 and TRBJ1-5; D ambiguous. The source is a human donor in good health (CMV status not recorded). Some clones in this sample may be carry-over from other donors' samples. This sample comprised CD8+ T cells from cultured PBMCs, obtained from culture after CMV antigen stimulation. The CDR3 nucleotides are TGCGCCAGCAGCCCCGGGCTTTCTGGATTTGGCAATCAGCCCCAGCATTTT. Translating it yields CASSPGLSGFGNQPQHF.